These T cell receptor beta chains were read from a single sample in a study of blood T cell repertoires in COVID-19. Measured with immunoSEQ multiplex PCR; TCRdb has only the in-frame clones, and not every one. The table records about 330,000 clones, 65% to 90% of them present only once. Source material: PBMCs or T cells enriched from blood (not recorded which). These TCRs come from a woman younger than 35 who had recovered from COVID-19. CDR3s include the opening cysteine and the closing phenylalanine or tryptophan. A D gene is named only where the DNA matches it firmly. Where a row states a size, it is once, few, many or the class of an expanded clone; other rows omit it.

j_call v_call d_call clone_size cdr3_nt cdr3_aa
TRBJ1-2 TRBV27 TRBD1 - TGTGCCAGCACTTCTTGGACAGGGGGCGACGGCTACACCTTC CASTSWTGGDGYTF
TRBJ1-1 TRBV18 - - TGTGCCAGCTCAAGAGGGGGGGTGTGGAACACTGAAGCTTTCTTT CASSRGGVWNTEAFF
TRBJ2-1 TRBV7-3 TRBD2 few TGTGCCAGCAGCTCCCGGGGGAGGGCCACCTACAATGAGCAGTTCTTC CASSSRGRATYNEQFF
TRBJ2-1 TRBV7-8 - - TGTGCCAGCAGCGCCGACCGGAGCTCCTACAATGAGCAGTTCTTC CASSADRSSYNEQFF
TRBJ1-6 TRBV2 - - TGTGCCAGCTTAACGGGACAAATAAATTCACCCCTCCACTTT CASLTGQINSPLHF
TRBJ1-3 TRBV30 - few TGTGCCTGGAGTGTAAAAGGGCTCGGGAAGAGCTCTGGAAACACCATATATTTT CAWSVKGLGKSSGNTIYF
TRBJ1-1 TRBV12-5 TRBD1 - TGTGCTAGTGCCTTTGACAGGGGTTTTGAAGCTTTCTTT CASAFDRGFEAFF
TRBJ1-1 TRBV14 - once TGTGCCAGCAGCCAAGATTGGAGGCGGGCTGAAGCTTTCTTT CASSQDWRRAEAFF
TRBJ1-2 TRBV30 - - TGTGCCTGCTTTAACTATGGCTACACCTTC CACFNYGYTF
TRBJ1-6 TRBV12-3/TRBV12-4 TRBD1 - TGTGCCAGCAGAGGACAGGGAAATTCACCCCTCCACTTT CASRGQGNSPLHF
TRBJ2-7 TRBV5-4 TRBD1 - TGTGCCAGCAGCTTGTGGGACAGGGTCGACGAGCAGTACTTC CASSLWDRVDEQYF
TRBJ1-1 TRBV24-1 - - TGTGCCACCAGTGATTCTGCACAGGGGAACACTGAAGCTTTCTTT CATSDSAQGNTEAFF
TRBJ2-7 TRBV19 TRBD2 - TGTGCCAGTAGCTCAACTAGCGGGAGGACCGAGCAGTACTTC CASSSTSGRTEQYF
TRBJ2-3 TRBV10-1 TRBD2 - TGCGCCAGCAGTTTATCTAGCGGGAAGGGAGATACGCAGTATTTT CASSLSSGKGDTQYF
TRBJ2-5 TRBV28 TRBD1 - TGTGCCAGCTCAGGGGGCGAGGTGGTGGGGAAGACCCAGTACTTC CASSGGEVVGKTQYF
TRBJ2-4 TRBV3-1/TRBV3-2 TRBD2 - TGTGCCAGCAGCCAAGCAGCATTGACTAGCGGAAAAAACATTCAGTACTTC CASSQAALTSGKNIQYF
TRBJ2-6 TRBV10-3 TRBD1 - TGTGCCATCAGCGGGGGACAGGCCCTGGTTGGGGCCAACGTCCTGACTTTC CAISGGQALVGANVLTF
TRBJ1-5 TRBV2 - - TGTGCCAGCAGGGGGGACTACCCTTATCAGCCCCAGCATTTT CASRGDYPYQPQHF
TRBJ1-2 TRBV29-1 - medium-sized TGCAGCGTTGAAGATCGGGGCTACACCTTC CSVEDRGYTF
TRBJ1-2 TRBV9 TRBD1 once TGTGCCAGCAGTAATACCGGGACAGGGAGGTATGGCTACACCTTC CASSNTGTGRYGYTF
TRBJ1-4 TRBV28 TRBD1 - TGTGCCAGCAGGATGGACAGGGGAAATGAAAAACTGTTTTTT CASRMDRGNEKLFF
TRBJ2-7 TRBV6-6 TRBD1 - TGTGCCAGCAGTCCTATTTCTCGCCGGACAGGGGAGGTATACGAGCAGTACTTC CASSPISRRTGEVYEQYF
TRBJ2-2 TRBV19 - - TGTGCCAGTAGTCAGGGGACCACCGGGGAGCTGTTTTTT CASSQGTTGELFF
TRBJ1-2 TRBV24-1 TRBD1 - TGTGCCACCAGTGATGGGACAGGGGGCTCTTATGGCTACACCTTC CATSDGTGGSYGYTF
TRBJ2-3 TRBV9 TRBD1 - TGTGCCAGCAGCGTAGGAAGGGACAGGCGCACAGATACGCAGTATTTT CASSVGRDRRTDTQYF
TRBJ2-1 TRBV10-3 - few TGTGCCATCAGATACTCGTCGAGCTCCTACAATGAGCAGTTCTTC CAIRYSSSSYNEQFF
TRBJ2-1 TRBV15 TRBD2 - TGTGCCACTGGAGCGGGAGCAGTGGATGAGCAGTTCTTC CATGAGAVDEQFF
TRBJ2-7 TRBV3-1/TRBV3-2 - - TGTGCCAGCAGCCAATTTATGCGGGGCTTATTGAAGACAGAGCAGTACTTC CASSQFMRGLLKTEQYF
TRBJ1-3 TRBV5-1 - once TGCGCCAGCCGAAATAATACTAGCTCTGGAAACACCATATATTTT CASRNNTSSGNTIYF
TRBJ1-4 TRBV7-9 - - TGTGCCAGCAGCTTAGTAACAGGTTCGAGGAAAAAACTGTTTTTT CASSLVTGSRKKLFF
TRBJ2-2 TRBV2 - - TGTGCCAGCGGACGACAGGGACTGAACACCGGGGAGCTGTTTTTT CASGRQGLNTGELFF
TRBJ2-7 TRBV30 - - TGTGCCTGGAGTCGAGACAGTGCATCCTACGAGCAGTACTTC CAWSRDSASYEQYF
TRBJ1-3 TRBV10-3 TRBD1 - TGTGCCATCAGTTCCGGGACAGGGGAGGTTGGAAACACCATATATTTT CAISSGTGEVGNTIYF
TRBJ2-1 TRBV6-5 TRBD2 - TGTGCCAGCAGCCCCGGGACTAGAGCCTACAATGAGCAGTTCTTC CASSPGTRAYNEQFF